This T cell receptor (beta chain) was sequenced during a study of patients and donors after allogeneic stem cell transplantation. Between the trimmed V and J ends, which lost 1 base and 9 bases, there was a span of 10 bases. The CDR3 sequence is 12 residues long. Per germline, CDR1 KGHSH and CDR2 LQKENI. One entry per CDR3 protein, called by TCRdb with MiXCR from the RT-PCR reads. The profile covers more than 850,000 distinct CDR3 sequences, with about 20% appearing a single time and around 6% taken by the ten largest. The source material was blood, either unsorted or a sorted T cell fraction (not recorded which). V is TRBV18 and J is TRBJ2-7, with D unresolved. This clonotype was obtained from a human donor who was either an allogeneic HSCT recipient or a stem cell or donor lymphocyte infusion donor (not recorded which). It is not recorded whose cells these are; they may come from a transplant donor. The CDR3 reads CASSPQGEVQYF. As DNA, the CDR3 is TGTGCCAGCTCACCACAGGGTGAAGTGCAGTACTTC.